Shown below are 32 T cell receptor beta chains from a single sample sequenced in a study of shared clonotypes between healthy human individuals. Repertoires were generated with immunoSEQ multiplex PCR, while TCRdb's copy carries only in-frame clones and drops some. Seen here are 600,000 to 750,000 clones, 90% observed once, and the top ten hold roughly 36%. The sample comprised memory CD8+ T cells from PBMCs. Subset here: CD45RO+ cells pooled with CCR7-negative TemRA cells. The receptors were gathered from a man aged 18 to 30 in good health. Some clones in this sample may be carry-over from other donors' samples.

This chain uses TRBV9 with TRBJ2-1; a possible D gene is TRBD2 (6 bases). Trimming took off 6 bases at V and 0 bases at J, with 16 bases between the two ends. CDR1 is SGDLS, CDR2 YYNGEE, per germline. CDR3 length: 16 residues. The CDR3 nucleotides read TGTGCCAGCACCAACATCGCGGGGAGCTCCTACAATGAGCAGTTCTTC. Protein: CASTNIAGSSYNEQFF.

The chain combines TRBV19 with TRBJ1-1; perhaps TRBD1 as D (5 bases). This CDR3 region has 15 residues. Germline CDR1 is LNHDA and CDR2 is SQIVND (reference sequence). Trimming stripped 6 bases from V and 3 bases from J, with 17 bases between. CDR3 residues: CASRVLQGGDTEAFF. The CDR3 DNA follows: TGTGCCAGTAGAGTCCTTCAGGGAGGAGACACTGAAGCTTTCTTT.

The rearrangement links TRBV15 to TRBJ2-5, with TRBD2 identical over 7 bases. J lost 9 bases, V lost 0 bases, and 16 bases had no gene match. From germline, CDR1 is LNHNV and CDR2 YYDKDF (reference sequence). The CDR3 has 17 residues. CDR3 DNA: TGTGCCACCAGCAGAGATCATAGTCCTAGCGGACCAATGGCCCAGTACTTC. Its translation is CATSRDHSPSGPMAQYF.

In this sample, this clone turned up a few times. This chain links TRBV30 with TRBJ1-1; D unclear. The V end lost 4 bases, the J end lost 8 bases, and 11 bases lay between the germline ends. Germline V gene lookup returns CDR1 GTSNPN and CDR2 SVGIG (reference sequence). This CDR3 is 11 amino acids long. CDR3 sequence: CAWKSNLEAFF. CDR3 coding DNA: TGTGCCTGGAAAAGTAATTTGGAAGCTTTCTTT.

DNA of the CDR3: TGTGCCAGCAGCTGGCAGGGTTATAGCAATCAGCCCCAGCATTTT. Amino acid sequence: CASSWQGYSNQPQHF. The genes are TRBV5-8 and TRBJ1-5; TRBD1 is a possible D gene (5 bases). CDR1 is SGHTS and CDR2 is YDEGEE in the germline V gene. CDR3 length equals 15 residues. With 3 bases removed from V and 0 bases from J, the gap between germline ends came to 10 bases.

The rearrangement links TRBV7-9 to TRBJ2-7; 7 nucleotides match TRBD1. Germline V gene sequence: CDR1 SEHNR, CDR2 FQNEAQ (reference sequence). J lost 11 bases, V lost 5 bases, and 18 bases had no gene match. This CDR3 comprises 15 residues. CDR3 DNA: TGTGCCAGCAGCCGCCCCGGGACAGACCTACGAGATGAGTACTTC. This sequence encodes CASSRPGTDLRDEYF.

V is TRBV4-1 and J is TRBJ2-3; D perhaps matches TRBD1 (5 bases). Germline V gene data show CDR1 as MGHRA and CDR2 as YSYEKL. This CDR3 is 15 amino acids long. V was trimmed by 5 bases and J by 2 bases, leaving 14 bases between them. CDR3: CASSVRDIFTDTQYF. The CDR3 region has the DNA TGCGCCAGCAGCGTCAGGGATATCTTCACAGATACGCAGTATTTT.

The chain couples TRBV28 to TRBJ1-5; 9 bases align to TRBD1. Looked up from germline, CDR1 is MDHEN and CDR2 is SYDVKM. This CDR3 spans 14 amino acids. The V segment lost 7 bases and the J segment 5 bases; nucleotides outside the gene matches: 6. Written as DNA, the CDR3 is TGTGCCAGCAAGGAGGGACAGGGATATCAGCCCCAGCATTTT. It codes for CASKEGQGYQPQHF.

Remarks on this clone: One end of the junction is discordant with germline, which a read error may explain. This CDR3 is also generated by other DNA sequences in the sample. This CDR3 is CASSYSIQGAEGYTF. CDR3 coding DNA: TGCGCCAGCAGTTACTCTATTCAGGGGGCGGAGGGCTACACCTTC. V is TRBV6-5 and J is TRBJ1-2, with TRBD1 matching 8 bases. CDR3 size: 15 residues. Germline V gene data show CDR1 as MNHEY and CDR2 as SVGAGI.

The chain joins TRBV4-3 to TRBJ1-3; D gene uncertain. The V and J ends lost 2 bases and 3 bases respectively, with 14 bases between them. CDR1 is LGHNA, CDR2 YSLEER, per germline. This CDR3 comprises 16 residues. Here the CDR3 DNA reads TGCGCCAGCAGCCAACAACCTTCGGAAATTGGAAACACCATATATTTT. Encoded protein: CASSQQPSEIGNTIYF.

As regards this clone: This CDR3 fails to terminate in the conserved phenylalanine or tryptophan, so it likely reflects a read error. The limits of the CDR3 on the DNA are not certain, so only TCRdb's listed CDR3 is given. This chain joins TRBV7-6 and TRBJ1-1. Germline CDR1 SGHVS, CDR2 FNYEAQ. The CDR3 spans 10 residues, counting both ends. CDR3 loop: CASSVVRGKV.

In this sample, this clone turned up once. The V and J genes are TRBV28 and TRBJ1-2; TRBD1 matches at 10 bases. CDR1 is MDHEN and CDR2 is SYDVKM in the germline V gene. The CDR3 totals 15 residues. V shed 5 bases, J shed 6 bases, and the junction held 9 bases outside the gene matches. The DNA of the CDR3 is TGTGCCAGCAGTCTGGACAGGGGGGTCAAGGATGGCTACACCTTC. Its translation is CASSLDRGVKDGYTF.

This clone has a single count. This rearrangement joins TRBV11-2 to TRBJ2-1; TRBD2 matches 10 bases. Unmatched junction bases numbered 9, after V lost 2 bases and J lost 5 bases. CDR1 is SGHAT, CDR2 FQNNGV, per germline. The CDR3 spans 17 residues. The CDR3 sequence is CASSLFKREGPHNEQFF. Here the CDR3 DNA reads TGTGCCAGCAGCTTATTTAAGCGGGAGGGGCCCCACAATGAGCAGTTCTTC.

The chain carries TRBV28 and TRBJ1-1; D gene ambiguous. V lost 11 bases to trimming and J lost 2 bases, with 15 bases between them. Per the germline V gene, CDR1 is MDHEN and CDR2 is SYDVKM. The CDR3 loop spans 13 amino acids. The CDR3 protein is CASLGETNTEAFF. The DNA of the CDR3 is TGTGCCTCCCTGGGAGAGACAAACACTGAAGCTTTCTTT.

This clone was seen just once. The chain is built from TRBV6-6 and TRBJ2-7; a weak D match, TRBD1 (5 bases). CDR3 length equals 14 residues. Looked up from germline, CDR1 is MNHNY and CDR2 is SVGAGI (reference sequence). V lost 0 bases and J lost 2, with 8 bases in between. CDR3 nucleotides: TGTGCCAGCAGTTACTCCAGGGTTCCCTACGAGCAGTACTTC. It is translated as CASSYSRVPYEQYF.

J is TRBJ2-7 and V is TRBV9, with a tentative D call TRBD2 (6 bases). Looked up from germline, CDR1 is SGDLS and CDR2 is YYNGEE. The CDR3 contains 15 residues. Trimming stripped 3 bases from V and 0 bases from J, with 13 bases between. For the CDR3, the DNA is TGTGCCAGCAGCGGGGGGGACGGACACTCCTACGAGCAGTACTTC. It codes for CASSGGDGHSYEQYF.

The V call is TRBV11-2, the J call TRBJ2-7; 10 bases match TRBD2. The germline V gene encodes CDR1 SGHAT and CDR2 FQNNGV. The V segment lost 3 bases and the J segment 7 bases; nucleotides outside the gene matches: 15. This CDR3 region has 17 residues. The CDR3 loop reads CASSFSRRLAGTGEQYF. CDR3 DNA: TGTGCCAGCAGCTTTTCCCGTCGACTAGCGGGCACGGGGGAGCAGTACTTC. The full variable domain, rest sourced from reference TRBV11-2 and TRBJ2-7, is EAGVAQSPRYKIIEKRQSVAFWCNPISGHATLYWYQQILGQGPKLLIQFQNNGVVDDSQLPKDRFSAERLKGVDSTLKIQPAKLEDSAVYLCASSFSRRLAGTGEQYFGPGTRLTVT.

This chain joins TRBV28 and TRBJ1-5; D gene ambiguous. Germline lookup yields CDR1 MDHEN and CDR2 SYDVKM. The V and J ends lost 5 bases and 0 bases respectively, with 11 bases between them. CDR3 length: 15 residues. Here the CDR3 DNA reads TGTGCCAGCAGTCCCCACCGGGGTAGCAATCAGCCCCAGCATTTT. It specifies CASSPHRGSNQPQHF. Full variable domain (remainder filled in from reference TRBV28 and TRBJ1-5): DVKVTQSSRYLVKRTGEKVFLECVQDMDHENMFWYRQDPGLGLRLIYFSYDVKMKEKGDIPEGYSVSREKKERFSLILESASTNQTSMYLCASSPHRGSNQPQHFGDGTRLSIL.

The chain couples TRBV19 to TRBJ2-7; possible D gene TRBD1, 6 bases. Trimming shortened V by 6 bases and J by 6 bases, and 21 bases separated the two germline ends. This CDR3 has 15 residues. Germline V lookup: CDR1 LNHDA, CDR2 SQIVND (reference sequence). For the CDR3, the DNA is TGTGCCAGTAGCCTGAGACAGGAGAACCCCCGCGAGCAGTACTTC. This encodes CASSLRQENPREQYF.

This clone appeared a few times. This CDR3 is also generated by other DNA sequences in the sample. This chain uses TRBV4-1 with TRBJ2-1; 7 nucleotides agree with TRBD1. The V gene end was trimmed by 1 base and the J gene end by 2 bases; junction bases not matched to a gene: 2. Germline-derived CDR1 and CDR2 are MGHRA and YSYEKL. This CDR3 comprises 15 residues. CDR3 coding DNA: TGCGCCAGCAGCCAAGGACAGGGCCCCTACAATGAGCAGTTCTTC. Translating it yields CASSQGQGPYNEQFF.

This clone was observed once. The genes are TRBV6-5 and TRBJ2-1; D is perhaps TRBD1 or TRBD2 (6 bases each). There are 15 residues in the CDR3. Germline CDR1 reads MNHEY; CDR2 reads SVGAGI. V dropped 8 bases and J dropped 0 bases, with 14 bases sitting between them. CDR3 sequence reads: CASRRGRDSYNEQFF. In DNA form, the CDR3 reads TGTGCCAGCCGGAGGGGGAGAGACTCCTACAATGAGCAGTTCTTC.

This rearrangement joins TRBV13 to TRBJ1-3; possibly TRBD1 for D (6 bases). Germline V CDR1 and CDR2: PRHDT, FYEKMQ (reference sequence). V lost 0 bases, J lost 8 bases, and 11 bases lay in between. The CDR3 extends over 14 amino acids. CDR3 sequence reads: CASSLGLEGDTIYF. In nucleotides, the CDR3 is TGTGCCAGCAGCTTAGGCCTTGAGGGGGACACCATATATTTT. Together with reference TRBV13 and TRBJ1-3, the CDR3 gives the full variable domain: AAGVIQSPRHLIKEKRETATLKCYPIPRHDTVYWYQQGPGQDPQFLISFYEKMQSDKGSIPDRFSAQQFSDYHSELNMSSLELGDSALYFCASSLGLEGDTIYFGEGSWLTVV.

V gene TRBV5-5 combines with J gene TRBJ2-7; D possibly matches TRBD1 or TRBD2 (6 bases each). Germline V gives CDR1 SGHKS, CDR2 YYEKEE (reference sequence). The V end was cut by 2 bases, the J end by 2 bases, with 20 bases between. The length of the CDR3 is 17 residues. CDR3 loop: CASSLSPSVGGPYEQYF. The DNA of the CDR3 is TGTGCCAGCAGCTTATCCCCTTCGGTCGGGGGCCCCTACGAGCAGTACTTC.

This clone was found once. This chain connects TRBV9 to TRBJ2-1; D not certain. The CDR3 totals 15 residues. Trimming removed 2 bases from V and 0 bases from J, with 9 bases in between. Germline loops: CDR1 SGDLS, CDR2 YYNGEE. The CDR3, as DNA: TGTGCCAGCAGCGTTGGCGACAACTCCTACAATGAGCAGTTCTTC. This gives the protein CASSVGDNSYNEQFF.

The V and J genes are TRBV27 and TRBJ1-5; D call uncertain. CDR1 and CDR2 from the germline V gene are MNHEY and SMNVEV (reference sequence). The germline V and J ends were trimmed by 6 bases and 0 bases, with 9 bases remaining between them. The CDR3 has 14 residues. The CDR3 spells CASSRAHSNQPQHF. DNA of the CDR3: TGTGCCAGCAGCCGCGCCCATAGCAATCAGCCCCAGCATTTT.

The chain couples TRBV10-3 to TRBJ2-1, with TRBD2 matching over 12 bases. The V gene end was trimmed by 3 bases and the J gene end by 4 bases; junction bases not matched to a gene: 7. This CDR3 comprises 17 residues. Germline assignment: CDR1 ENHRY and CDR2 SYGVKD. CDR3 protein: CAISDLLLAGGYNEQFF. In DNA, the CDR3 is TGTGCCATCAGTGATCTGCTCCTAGCGGGAGGGTACAATGAGCAGTTCTTC.

The V call is TRBV9, the J call TRBJ2-3; D unresolved. Germline V gives CDR1 SGDLS, CDR2 YYNGEE. V dropped 0 bases and J dropped 7 bases, with 3 bases sitting between them. This CDR3 spans 11 amino acids. The CDR3: CASSVGYTQYF. The CDR3 region has the DNA TGTGCCAGCAGCGTAGGGTATACGCAGTATTTT.

The genes are TRBV4-1 and TRBJ1-3, with D perhaps matching TRBD1 (5 bases). Trimming removed 3 bases at V and 3 bases at J, with 12 bases between. This CDR3 is built from 15 residues. Germline V gene lookup returns CDR1 MGHRA and CDR2 YSYEKL. The CDR3 DNA sequence: TGCGCCAGCAGCCAGGATCCAGGGCTTGGAAACACCATATATTTT. It yields the protein CASSQDPGLGNTIYF.

This clone was observed once. The rearrangement uses TRBV7-2 and TRBJ1-1, with D possibly matching TRBD1 (6 bases). Germline CDR1 and CDR2: SGHTA and FQGNSA. The CDR3 length is 15 residues. V lost 5 bases, J lost 2 bases, and 15 bases lay in between. The CDR3 DNA sequence: TGTGCCAGCAGCCACCTGACAGGCTTAAACACTGAAGCTTTCTTT. Translated: CASSHLTGLNTEAFF.

This clone occurred a few times. The rearrangement uses TRBV7-8 and TRBJ2-7; D unclear. The CDR3 runs 13 residues. Trimming cost V 5 bases and J 5 bases, with 13 bases left between them. Germline V lookup: CDR1 SGHVS, CDR2 FQNEAQ. The chain's CDR3 is CASSLTPRHEQYF. Written as DNA, the CDR3 is TGTGCCAGCAGCCTTACACCTAGGCACGAGCAGTACTTC.

The chain couples TRBV10-3 to TRBJ1-1; D is perhaps TRBD1 (5 bases). V was trimmed by 3 bases and J by 4 bases, leaving 9 bases between them. CDR3 length: 13 residues. From germline, CDR1 is ENHRY and CDR2 SYGVKD. In nucleotides, the CDR3 is TGTGCCATCAGTGAAGGCAGGGTCACTGAAGCTTTCTTT. Translated, it gives CAISEGRVTEAFF.

The chain carries TRBV5-6 and TRBJ2-1; D may be TRBD2 (6 bases). This CDR3 spans 17 amino acids. Germline loops: CDR1 SGHDT, CDR2 YYEEEE. The V end lost 0 bases, the J end lost 4 bases, and 17 bases lay between the germline ends. The CDR3 DNA reads as TGTGCCAGCAGCTTGGTAGGGGCGGCGGGGTTATACAATGAGCAGTTCTTC. Its translation: CASSLVGAAGLYNEQFF. Full variable domain (remainder filled in from reference TRBV5-6 and TRBJ2-1): DAGVTQSPTHLIKTRGQQVTLRCSPKSGHDTVSWYQQALGQGPQFIFQYYEEEERQRGNFPDRFSGHQFPNYSSELNVNALLLGDSALYLCASSLVGAAGLYNEQFFGPGTRLTVL.